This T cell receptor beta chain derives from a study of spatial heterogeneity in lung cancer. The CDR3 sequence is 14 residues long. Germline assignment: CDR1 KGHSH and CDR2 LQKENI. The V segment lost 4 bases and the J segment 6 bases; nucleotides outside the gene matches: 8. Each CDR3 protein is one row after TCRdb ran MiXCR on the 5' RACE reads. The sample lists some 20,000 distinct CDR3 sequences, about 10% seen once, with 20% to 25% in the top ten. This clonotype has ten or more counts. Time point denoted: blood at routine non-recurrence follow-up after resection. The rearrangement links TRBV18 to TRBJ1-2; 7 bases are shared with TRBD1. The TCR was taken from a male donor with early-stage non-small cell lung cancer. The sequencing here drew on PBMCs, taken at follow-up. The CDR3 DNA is TGTGCCAGCTCACTCCGACAGGGTCCGGATGGCTACACCTTC. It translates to CASSLRQGPDGYTF.